The rows below give T cell receptor beta chains drawn from one sample of a study of blood T cell repertoires in COVID-19. Profiling relied on immunoSEQ multiplex PCR, and the TCRdb table lists in-frame clones only, not all of them. Altogether some 120,000 clones are present, around 85% being singletons, with the ten largest covering about 15%. Sequenced input: peripheral blood. The receptors come from a woman aged 45-65 years with acute or convalescent COVID-19. The CDR3 runs from the conserved cysteine through the conserved F or W. Each record gives: D gene, CDR3 length, V gene, J gene, clone size, CDR3 protein, CDR3 DNA. The D gene is left open where the match is weak. Clone size appears in some rows only: once, few, many, or a class for an expanded clone.

>TRBD1|16|TRBV6-1|TRBJ1-6|NA
CASSEIPGQVGSPLHF
TGTGCCAGCAGTGAAATCCCGGGACAGGTGGGTTCACCCCTCCACTTT
>TRBD1|14|TRBV10-1|TRBJ1-1|NA
CASTRTGQNTEAFF
TGCGCCAGCACGAGGACAGGCCAGAACACTGAAGCTTTCTTT
>NA|13|TRBV18|TRBJ1-2|NA
CASSQGVNYGYTF
TGTGCCAGCTCACAGGGGGTGAACTATGGCTACACCTTC
>NA|13|TRBV27|TRBJ1-2|NA
CASRRQGSYGYTF
TGTGCCAGCAGACGTCAGGGTTCGTATGGCTACACCTTC
>NA|12|TRBV2|TRBJ2-7|NA
CASSEQHYEQYF
TGTGCCAGCAGTGAACAACACTACGAGCAGTACTTC
>TRBD1|15|TRBV6-6|TRBJ2-7|NA
CASSYTGQGSGEQYF
TGTGCCAGCAGTTACACCGGACAGGGTTCCGGCGAGCAGTACTTC
>NA|13|TRBV9|TRBJ2-2|NA
CASSVEDTGELFF
TGTGCCAGCAGCGTGGAGGACACCGGGGAGCTGTTTTTT
>NA|15|TRBV2|TRBJ1-2|NA
CASSQTQGQPGGYTF
TGTGCCAGCAGTCAAACACAAGGACAACCAGGTGGCTACACCTTC
>TRBD1|15|TRBV5-1|TRBJ1-2|once
CASSLSNDRGHGYTF
TGCGCCAGCAGCTTATCCAATGACAGGGGCCATGGCTACACCTTC
>TRBD1|16|TRBV19|TRBJ1-5|NA
CASSTPGTGRGQPQHF
TGTGCCAGTAGTACGCCCGGGACAGGGAGAGGACAGCCCCAGCATTTT
>NA|15|TRBV19|TRBJ1-3|NA
CASSAPGYSGNTIYF
TGTGCCAGTAGTGCCCCAGGGTATTCTGGAAACACCATATATTTT
>TRBD1|13|TRBV10-3|TRBJ2-7|NA
CAISDRQGYEQYF
TGTGCCATCAGTGACAGACAGGGGTACGAGCAGTACTTC
>TRBD2|16|TRBV7-2|TRBJ2-1|NA
CASSSSTSGGAYEQFF
TGTGCCAGCAGCTCGTCGACTAGCGGGGGGGCTTATGAGCAGTTCTTC
>TRBD1|15|TRBV3-1/TRBV3-2|TRBJ1-6|few
CASSPRAGGRSPLHF
TGTGCCAGCAGCCCCAGGGCAGGGGGCCGGTCACCCCTCCACTTT
>NA|17|TRBV4-1|TRBJ1-1|NA
CASSHADRHKGNTEAFF
TGCGCCAGCAGCCACGCTGACAGGCATAAAGGGAACACTGAAGCTTTCTTT
>TRBD1|18|TRBV6-1|TRBJ1-6|NA
CASSERTGAFSYNSPLHF
TGTGCCAGCAGTGAACGGACAGGGGCGTTCTCCTATAATTCACCCCTCCACTTT
>NA|15|TRBV28|TRBJ2-7|few
CASSLSGSSSYEQYF
TGTGCCAGCAGTTTATCGGGGTCTAGCTCCTACGAGCAGTACTTC
>TRBD1|14|TRBV5-1|TRBJ2-7|few
CASSSGQAAGGQYF
TGCGCCAGCAGCTCTGGACAGGCTGCCGGAGGGCAGTACTTC
>TRBD2|16|TRBV3-1/TRBV3-2|TRBJ2-5|NA
CASSQETLAGVRTQYF
TGTGCCAGCAGCCAAGAAACCCTAGCGGGGGTACGGACCCAGTACTTC
>NA|12|TRBV12-3/TRBV12-4|TRBJ1-2|NA
CASRGRGSGYTF
TGTGCCAGCAGAGGCAGAGGGAGTGGCTACACCTTC
>TRBD2|16|TRBV5-1|TRBJ2-1|NA
CASSLVTSGVVGEQFF
TGCGCCAGCAGCTTGGTAACTAGCGGGGTTGTGGGTGAGCAGTTCTTC
>NA|16|TRBV30|TRBJ1-5|NA
CAWSASGHLSTQPQHF
TGTGCCTGGAGTGCCTCGGGACACCTAAGCACTCAGCCCCAGCATTTT
>NA|16|TRBV7-3|TRBJ2-1|NA
CASSDKGGSSYNEQFF
TGTGCCAGCAGCGACAAGGGGGGGAGCTCCTACAATGAGCAGTTCTTC
>NA|13|TRBV6-1|TRBJ1-5|NA
CASSEREDQPQHF
TGTGCCAGCAGTGAAAGAGAGGATCAGCCCCAGCATTTT
>NA|13|TRBV15|TRBJ1-2|NA
CATSRSRQAPLAF
TGTGCCACCAGCCGATCCCGACAGGCCCCTCTGGCCTTC
>NA|14|TRBV19|TRBJ2-5|NA
CASSNPPEKETQYF
TGTGCCAGTAGTAACCCCCCAGAAAAAGAGACCCAGTACTTC
>NA|14|TRBV9|TRBJ1-1|NA
CASSAIRWGAEAFF
TGTGCCAGCAGCGCGATACGGTGGGGGGCTGAAGCTTTCTTT
>NA|14|TRBV7-9|TRBJ1-3|NA
CASSLFEDGSTIYF
TGTGCCAGCAGCTTGTTTGAGGATGGGAGCACCATATATTTT
>NA|13|TRBV27|TRBJ2-7|NA
CASSFLQGYEQYF
TGTGCCAGCAGTTTTTTGCAGGGATACGAGCAGTACTTC
>TRBD1|16|TRBV4-1|TRBJ1-2|NA
CASSQGGAGGSYGYTF
TGCGCCAGCAGCCAAGGGGGGGCAGGGGGCTCCTATGGCTACACCTTC
>NA|13|TRBV10-3|TRBJ1-1|NA
CAITALAGTEAFF
TGTGCCATCACCGCGTTAGCTGGCACTGAAGCTTTCTTT
>TRBD1|15|TRBV11-2|TRBJ2-7|NA
CASSLDRTGVYEQYF
TGTGCCAGCAGCTTAGATAGGACAGGGGTTTACGAGCAGTACTTC
>TRBD2|13|TRBV11-2|TRBJ2-7|NA
CASSLGLLYEQYF
TGTGCCAGCAGCCTGGGACTACTCTACGAGCAGTACTTC
>NA|15|TRBV18|TRBJ2-2|NA
CASSPLKLAFGELFF
TGTGCCAGCTCACCACTCAAACTAGCTTTCGGGGAGCTGTTTTTT
>TRBD2|17|TRBV7-8|TRBJ2-1|few
CASTLRRVLADYNEQFF
TGTGCCAGCACCCTAAGGAGGGTGCTAGCGGACTACAATGAGCAGTTCTTC
>TRBD2|16|TRBV9|TRBJ2-2|NA
CASSVVAGANTGELFF
TGTGCCAGCAGCGTAGTGGCGGGGGCGAACACCGGGGAGCTGTTTTTT
>TRBD1|15|TRBV5-6|TRBJ1-6|NA
CASSGYRDRNSPLHF
TGTGCCAGCAGCGGATACCGGGACAGAAATTCACCCCTCCACTTT
>NA|16|TRBV4-1|TRBJ1-6|once
CASSQDTGDISSPLHF
TGCGCCAGCAGCCAAGATACGGGGGATATCAGTTCACCCCTCCACTTT
>NA|14|TRBV14|TRBJ2-7|NA
CASSHSTGSYEQYF
TGTGCCAGCAGCCATTCCACAGGCTCCTACGAGCAGTACTTC
>NA|13|TRBV19|TRBJ1-5|NA
CASSMAGNQPQHF
TGTGCCAGTAGTATGGCGGGCAATCAGCCCCAGCATTTT
>NA|20|TRBV5-5|TRBJ2-4|NA
CASSLASKLLASGAKNIQYF
TGTGCCAGCAGCTTGGCCTCCAAATTACTAGCTTCGGGGGCCAAAAACATTCAGTACTTC
>NA|14|TRBV11-3|TRBJ2-1|few
CASSRGAAYNEQFF
TGTGCCAGCAGCCGGGGGGCCGCCTACAATGAGCAGTTCTTC
>NA|13|TRBV7-9|TRBJ1-1|once
CASSLNQDSEAFF
TGTGCCAGCAGCTTGAATCAGGACAGTGAAGCTTTCTTT
>NA|15|TRBV19|TRBJ1-2|NA
CASTSRGAGGGGYTF
TGTGCCAGTACTTCTCGGGGGGCAGGCGGAGGTGGCTACACCTTC
>NA|15|TRBV6-6|TRBJ2-1|NA
CASSEGLHTDNEQFF
TGTGCCAGCAGTGAGGGACTTCACACAGACAATGAGCAGTTCTTC